The 28 T cell receptor beta chains reported below all come from one sample, sequenced in a study of T cells in Graves' hyperthyroidism and ophthalmopathy. TCR beta CDR3 region amplification was performed from RNA transcripts. First-round RT-PCR of the TCR CDR3 relied on the HTBI primer set. TCRdb passed the multiplex PCR reads through MiXCR, listing each CDR3 protein once. The sample carries about 840,000 distinct CDR3 sequences, 35% to 45% recorded once. What was sequenced was blood. The receptors originated from a man between 18 and 35 years old with Graves' hyperthyroidism.

The chain links TRBV6-5 to TRBJ2-7, with 9 positions matching TRBD2. With V trimmed by 0 bases and J by 1 base, 10 bases remained unmatched. This CDR3 comprises 18 residues. Germline V gene lookup returns CDR1 MNHEY and CDR2 SVGAGI. This CDR3 is CASSYSLALAGNSYEQYF. The CDR3 coding sequence is TGTGCCAGCAGTTACTCCCTGGCACTAGCGGGCAATTCCTACGAGCAGTACTTC.

The chain has TRBV7-9 and TRBJ2-5; 8 nucleotides agree with TRBD2. Germline V CDR1 and CDR2: SEHNR, FQNEAQ (reference sequence). This CDR3 is built from 14 residues. Trimming removed 5 bases from V and 5 bases from J; junction bases left unmatched: 7. The CDR3 is CASSVETSAETQYF. DNA for the CDR3: TGTGCCAGCAGCGTAGAGACTAGCGCTGAGACCCAGTACTTC.

This clonotype has just a few counts. V and J are TRBV7-2 and TRBJ2-5, with 7 bases lining up with TRBD1. The CDR3 length is 15 residues. Trimming at V came to 2 bases and at J to 5 bases, leaving 8 bases not matched to a gene. CDR1 SGHTA and CDR2 FQGNSA come from the germline V gene. This chain's CDR3 is CASSLNRGSEETQYF. The DNA for the CDR3 is TGTGCCAGCAGCTTAAACAGGGGCTCGGAGGAGACCCAGTACTTC.

This clonotype appeared many times. The chain recombines TRBV7-3 with TRBJ2-5; 8 nucleotides line up with TRBD1. CDR1 and CDR2 (germline): SGHTA, FQGTGA. The CDR3 covers 15 residues. The V gene end was trimmed by 2 bases and the J gene end by 1 base; junction bases not matched to a gene: 3. The CDR3 loop reads CASSLLGQAQETQYF. CDR3 DNA: TGTGCCAGCAGCTTATTGGGACAGGCCCAAGAGACCCAGTACTTC.

This clonotype was detected ten times or more. The chain joins TRBV15 to TRBJ1-5; weak D call: TRBD1 (5 bases). This CDR3 contains 15 residues. Germline CDR1 and CDR2: LNHNV and YYDKDF (reference sequence). V gave up 4 bases and J gave up 3 bases, with 13 bases separating them. The CDR3: CATSNQGRANQPQHF. The CDR3 DNA sequence: TGTGCCACCAGCAATCAGGGCCGGGCCAATCAGCCCCAGCATTTT.

The CDR3 DNA follows: TGTGCTAGTGGTTTGGGGAAGGGCAATCAGCCCCAGCATTTT. Residues: CASGLGKGNQPQHF. This chain uses TRBV12-5 with TRBJ1-5, with D unclear. There are 14 residues in the CDR3. Germline V gene data show CDR1 as LGHNT and CDR2 as FRNRAP. With 1 base removed from V and 2 bases from J, the gap between germline ends came to 6 bases. Filled out from reference TRBV12-5 and TRBJ1-5, the complete variable domain reads DARVTQTPRHKVTEMGQEVTMRCQPILGHNTVFWYRQTMMQGLELLAYFRNRAPLDDSGMPKDRFSAEMPDATLATLKIQPSEPRDSAVYFCASGLGKGNQPQHFGDGTRLSIL.

At least ten counts were recorded for this clonotype. The chain recombines TRBV10-3 with TRBJ1-5; D uncertain. Germline CDR1 reads ENHRY; CDR2 reads SYGVKD. V was pared by 2 bases and J by 6 bases, with 11 bases between. There are 14 residues in the CDR3. This CDR3 reads CAISEEAEGQPQHF. CDR3 in DNA: TGTGCCATCAGTGAGGAGGCAGAAGGTCAGCCCCAGCATTTT.

Ten or more counts support this clonotype. This rearrangement joins TRBV20-1 to TRBJ1-2; D perhaps matches TRBD1 (5 bases). Looked up from germline, CDR1 is DFQATT and CDR2 is SNEGSKA (reference sequence). This CDR3 has 12 residues. Trimming cost V 0 bases and J 4 bases, with 6 bases left between them. The CDR3 bases are TGCAGTGCTAGAGACAGGGCCTATGGCTACACCTTC. This codes for CSARDRAYGYTF.

This clonotype was counted only a few times. The gene calls are TRBV4-1 and TRBJ1-1; 7 nucleotides align to TRBD1. The CDR3 length is 15 residues. The germline CDR1 and CDR2 sequences are MGHRA and YSYEKL. V was clipped by 0 bases and J by 5 bases; unmatched bases: 6. The CDR3 is CASSQDRRDSTEAFF. For the CDR3, the DNA is TGCGCCAGCAGCCAAGATCGGAGGGACAGTACTGAAGCTTTCTTT.

The J gene is TRBJ2-7, the V gene TRBV20-1; TRBD2 aligns across 8 bases. The junction had 24 bases not matched to a gene; V was cut back by 7 bases and J by 4 bases. The CDR3 has 18 amino acids. Germline CDR1 reads DFQATT; CDR2 reads SNEGSKA (reference sequence). The CDR3 region is CSGSHGFSSREGQYEQYF. Here the CDR3 DNA reads TGCAGTGGTAGCCACGGCTTCTCTAGCCGGGAGGGCCAATACGAGCAGTACTTC.

This clonotype occurred a few times. J is TRBJ2-7 and V is TRBV9, with TRBD2 matching 8 bases. Per germline, CDR1 SGDLS and CDR2 YYNGEE. The V and J ends lost 4 bases and 2 bases, in that order; junction bases with no gene match: 8. The CDR3 consists of 15 residues. This chain's CDR3 is CASSPSGGRTYEQYF. CDR3 DNA: TGTGCCAGCAGCCCGTCGGGGGGGCGGACCTACGAGCAGTACTTC.

The CDR3 region is CSARGTSGRAVDEQYF. The CDR3 bases are TGCAGTGCTCGAGGGACTAGCGGGAGGGCCGTGGACGAGCAGTACTTC. This chain uses TRBV20-1 with TRBJ2-7; 16 nucleotides match TRBD2. This CDR3 comprises 16 residues. Germline V gives CDR1 DFQATT, CDR2 SNEGSKA (reference sequence). V lost 5 bases and J lost 5; bases outside the gene matches: 9.

The rearrangement uses TRBV7-8 and TRBJ1-3; D uncertain. The CDR3 has 15 amino acids. With 5 bases removed from V and 3 bases from J, the gap between germline ends came to 14 bases. The germline V gene encodes CDR1 SGHVS and CDR2 FQNEAQ. For the CDR3, the DNA is TGTGCCAGCAGCACGGTTGCGGGATATGGAAACACCATATATTTT. Protein sequence: CASSTVAGYGNTIYF.

On this clonotype itself: At one end, the junction sequence differs from germline, possibly due to a read error. J is TRBJ2-7 and V is TRBV7-8, with 7 nucleotides matching TRBD1. Germline CDR1 SGHVS, CDR2 FQNEAQ. The CDR3 consists of 13 residues. The CDR3: CASAPGQNYEQYF. CDR3 DNA: TGCGCCAGTGCCCCGGGACAGAACTACGAGCAGTACTTC.

This chain joins TRBV7-9 and TRBJ1-1; no reliable D call. V was pared by 6 bases and J by 0 bases, with 14 bases between. CDR1 SEHNR and CDR2 FQNEAQ come from the germline V gene (reference sequence). The CDR3 is 15 residues long. The CDR3 sequence is CASSPGPAMNTEAFF. In nucleotides, the CDR3 is TGTGCCAGCAGTCCTGGACCTGCGATGAACACTGAAGCTTTCTTT.

This clonotype was counted between two and nine times. This chain connects TRBV20-1 to TRBJ2-7; tentative D call: TRBD2 (6 bases). The CDR3 is 13 amino acids. Trimming stripped 0 bases from V and 3 bases from J, with 9 bases between. Germline V lookup: CDR1 DFQATT, CDR2 SNEGSKA (reference sequence). The CDR3 loop reads CSARERGLYEQYF. Written as DNA, the CDR3 is TGCAGTGCTAGAGAGCGGGGCCTCTACGAGCAGTACTTC.

Many counts were recorded for this clonotype. The J gene is TRBJ1-5, the V gene TRBV5-1; 7 nucleotides match TRBD1. CDR1 SGHRS and CDR2 YFSETQ come from the germline V gene. Trimming at V came to 4 bases and at J to 5 bases, leaving 9 bases not matched to a gene. This CDR3 spans 15 amino acids. Written as DNA, the CDR3 is TGCGCCAGCAGCGCCTGGACAGGATCCGATCAGCCCCAGCATTTT. Its translation: CASSAWTGSDQPQHF.

This clonotype was recorded many times. The chain carries TRBV19 and TRBJ1-1; maybe TRBD1 (6 bases). Germline CDR1 is LNHDA and CDR2 is SQIVND (reference sequence). The V end lost 6 bases, the J end lost 0 bases, and 20 bases lay between the germline ends. This CDR3 contains 17 residues. The CDR3 region has the DNA TGTGCCAGTAGCCCACAGCTGTTAGGGGGGTTGAACACTGAAGCTTTCTTT. Protein sequence: CASSPQLLGGLNTEAFF.

The genes are TRBV11-3 and TRBJ1-1; D is perhaps TRBD1 (6 bases). CDR3 length: 14 residues. V lost 0 bases, J lost 6 bases, and 11 bases lay in between. Germline CDR1 and CDR2: SGHNT and YENEEA. The CDR3: CASSLEGGAPEAFF. In DNA form, the CDR3 reads TGTGCCAGCAGCTTAGAGGGGGGCGCCCCTGAAGCTTTCTTT.

The table lists this clonotype with many counts. This chain connects TRBV29-1 to TRBJ2-7; 7 bases fit TRBD1. CDR3 length equals 12 residues. The ends lost 5 bases at V and 3 bases at J; junction bases unmatched: 4. CDR1 is SQVTM and CDR2 is ANQGSEA in the germline V gene. CDR3 DNA sequence: TGCAGCGTTTCTCAGGGGGACTACGAGCAGTACTTC. It is translated as CSVSQGDYEQYF.

This clonotype turned up a few times. The V call is TRBV20-1, the J call TRBJ2-7, with a tentative D call TRBD2 (6 bases). V dropped 0 bases and J dropped 6 bases, with 12 bases sitting between them. CDR3 size: 13 residues. Germline V gene data show CDR1 as DFQATT and CDR2 as SNEGSKA (reference sequence). CDR3 region: CSAREVTSREQYF. The CDR3 bases are TGCAGTGCTAGAGAGGTAACTAGCCGCGAGCAGTACTTC.

The gene calls are TRBV29-1 and TRBJ2-7, with 9 nucleotides matching TRBD1. Germline V gene lookup returns CDR1 SQVTM and CDR2 ANQGSEA. With 7 bases clipped from V and 4 bases from J, the junction kept 8 bases outside the gene matches. This CDR3 is built from 13 residues. The CDR3 loop is CSAESDRGYEQYF. CDR3 sequence (DNA): TGCAGCGCGGAATCGGACAGGGGATACGAGCAGTACTTC.

The chain joins TRBV5-1 to TRBJ2-2; 8 bases match TRBD1. This CDR3 region has 14 residues. V shed 7 bases, J shed 3 bases, and the junction held 5 bases outside the gene matches. The germline V gene encodes CDR1 SGHRS and CDR2 YFSETQ. CDR3 loop: CASSTGVDTGELFF. CDR3 DNA: TGCGCCAGCTCGACAGGGGTGGACACCGGGGAGCTGTTTTTT.

The table lists this clonotype with a few counts. The chain carries TRBV6-6 and TRBJ2-5, with a weak D call TRBD2 (6 bases). CDR1 is MNHNY and CDR2 is SVGAGI in the germline V gene (reference sequence). V was cut by 5 bases and J by 5 bases, with 15 bases left in between. The CDR3 runs 14 residues. The CDR3 reads CASSRRTGDETQYF. In DNA form, the CDR3 reads TGTGCCAGCAGTCGGCGGACGGGAGACGAGACCCAGTACTTC.

This clonotype was counted a few times. For the CDR3, the DNA is TGCAGCGGTTCTAGCGGGGAAGATACGCAGTATTTT. Translation gives CSGSSGEDTQYF. The rearrangement joins TRBV29-1 to TRBJ2-3; 9 bases are shared with TRBD2. Germline CDR1 and CDR2: SQVTM and ANQGSEA. Losses at the gene ends were 7 bases for V and 5 bases for J; bases not matched to a gene: 4. The CDR3 is 12 amino acids.

This chain joins TRBV29-1 and TRBJ1-5, with unresolved D. From germline, CDR1 is SQVTM and CDR2 ANQGSEA. The CDR3 consists of 10 residues. Trimming removed 4 bases at V and 7 bases at J, with 5 bases between. For the CDR3, the DNA is TGCAGCGTTGCAGGCCAGCCCCAGCATTTT. It specifies CSVAGQPQHF.

This clonotype was observed many times. One end of the junction varies from germline; a read error may be responsible. The chain carries TRBV5-1 and TRBJ1-1; D gene ambiguous. The CDR3 runs to 14 residues. CDR1 SGHRS and CDR2 YFSETQ come from the germline V gene. This CDR3 reads CASSLRTANTEAFF. CDR3 nucleotides: TGTGCCAGCAGCTTAAGGACGGCGAACACTGAAGCTTTCTTT.

V and J are TRBV7-8 and TRBJ2-5; D could derive from TRBD1 or TRBD2 (5 bases each). Germline assignment: CDR1 SGHVS and CDR2 FQNEAQ. V was cut by 3 bases and J by 0 bases, with 11 bases left in between. The CDR3 spans 15 residues. CDR3 nucleotides: TGTGCCAGCAGCTTGGTAGGGGACGACCAAGAGACCCAGTACTTC. Its protein is CASSLVGDDQETQYF.